The entry that follows covers one TCR beta chain sequence. The specificity of this receptor is unknown. The sample holds no much larger clone one base away, and base qualities are not on file. The trial excluded patients who had a history of autoimmune disease or were on systemic immunosuppression. Peripheral blood for TCR sequencing was drawn from every dose cohort at baseline, at cycle 4 day 1 and at cycle 7 day 1. Samples came from an open-label, multicenter, first-in-human phase I dose-escalation trial of ivuxolimab. Adults with locally advanced or metastatic melanoma, renal cell, hepatocellular, or head and neck squamous cell carcinoma were enrolled in the trial. CD4+ and CD8+ T cells were sorted separately from peripheral blood before TCR sequencing. The data stem from a study of OX40 agonist ivuxolimab in advanced cancers. Regarding the study in general: Ivuxolimab was an agonistic, fully human IgG2 monoclonal antibody directed against OX40 (CD134), a costimulatory receptor. A male proportion of around 83% and a mean age of about 60 years, ranging from roughly 20 to 80, were recorded for the dose-escalation cohort. Intravenous ivuxolimab was administered to patients every 2 weeks at six dose levels: 0.01, 0.1, 0.3, 1.5, 3 and 10 mg/kg. Peripheral TCRbeta sequencing was intended to test whether TCR sequence diversity was altered and clonal T-cell expansion was caused by ivuxolimab. Of the 50 to 55 patients in dose escalation, about 20 had hepatocellular carcinoma, about 15 had melanoma, 9 had renal cell carcinoma and 9 had head and neck cancer. The paper covers the monotherapy dose-escalation part of the phase I ivuxolimab trial, which included N = 52 patients. Patients were allowed to have had prior anti-PD-1, anti-PD-L1 or anti-CTLA-4 therapy, and around 43% of the dose-escalation patients had been treated with checkpoint inhibitors. Three dose-escalation patients achieved partial responses, one with hepatocellular carcinoma and two with cutaneous melanoma. Here is what the overall study found, with its caveats: At doses of 0.1 to 3.0 mg/kg, clonal expansion of both CD4+ and CD8+ T cells in blood was seen between baseline and week 6. The antigen specificity of the peripheral T cells that underwent clonal expansion was not determined. Low levels of normalized T-cell clonal expansion were also seen in some patients who did not respond. After ivuxolimab, expanded clones were on average more numerous among CD8+ T cells than among CD4+ T cells. In the 0.1-3.0 mg/kg groups, partial responders were among the patients with the lowest normalized peripheral clonal expansion, particularly in CD8+ T cells.

The germline V gene supplies CDR1 ENHRY and CDR2 SYGVKD. Germline trimming: 5 bases from V, 4 bases from J; junction bases outside gene matches: 6. The CDR3 sequence holds 14 residues, the cysteine and phenylalanine included. Of the read, only the CDR3 DNA is kept; its 42 bases are in frame from base 1. Genomic DNA was isolated from the sorted cells so that the TCRbeta CDR3 region could be sequenced. The immunoSEQ Assay was used to sequence the TCRbeta CDR3 regions. The clones in this table, taken by TCRdb from immuneACCESS, are in-frame only. Not every clone is retained; where verified, under half of the shortfall comes from an unresolved V gene, and the cause of the rest is unknown. The sample table records about 40,000 clones; about nine tenths of these occur just once. Around a quarter of the sample is held by the ten biggest clonotypes.

The specimen was CD4+ or CD8+ T cells sorted from blood, collected in a trial of the OX40 agonist ivuxolimab. This sequence originates from an adult with an advanced solid tumor such as melanoma, head and neck, liver or kidney cancer. The rearranged chain carries TRBV10-3 and TRBJ1-1, and TRBD1 matches 8 of the central bases. CDR3 reads: CAISIGQGGTEAFF. The base sequence is TGTGCCATCAGTATAGGACAGGGAGGCACTGAAGCTTTCTTT.